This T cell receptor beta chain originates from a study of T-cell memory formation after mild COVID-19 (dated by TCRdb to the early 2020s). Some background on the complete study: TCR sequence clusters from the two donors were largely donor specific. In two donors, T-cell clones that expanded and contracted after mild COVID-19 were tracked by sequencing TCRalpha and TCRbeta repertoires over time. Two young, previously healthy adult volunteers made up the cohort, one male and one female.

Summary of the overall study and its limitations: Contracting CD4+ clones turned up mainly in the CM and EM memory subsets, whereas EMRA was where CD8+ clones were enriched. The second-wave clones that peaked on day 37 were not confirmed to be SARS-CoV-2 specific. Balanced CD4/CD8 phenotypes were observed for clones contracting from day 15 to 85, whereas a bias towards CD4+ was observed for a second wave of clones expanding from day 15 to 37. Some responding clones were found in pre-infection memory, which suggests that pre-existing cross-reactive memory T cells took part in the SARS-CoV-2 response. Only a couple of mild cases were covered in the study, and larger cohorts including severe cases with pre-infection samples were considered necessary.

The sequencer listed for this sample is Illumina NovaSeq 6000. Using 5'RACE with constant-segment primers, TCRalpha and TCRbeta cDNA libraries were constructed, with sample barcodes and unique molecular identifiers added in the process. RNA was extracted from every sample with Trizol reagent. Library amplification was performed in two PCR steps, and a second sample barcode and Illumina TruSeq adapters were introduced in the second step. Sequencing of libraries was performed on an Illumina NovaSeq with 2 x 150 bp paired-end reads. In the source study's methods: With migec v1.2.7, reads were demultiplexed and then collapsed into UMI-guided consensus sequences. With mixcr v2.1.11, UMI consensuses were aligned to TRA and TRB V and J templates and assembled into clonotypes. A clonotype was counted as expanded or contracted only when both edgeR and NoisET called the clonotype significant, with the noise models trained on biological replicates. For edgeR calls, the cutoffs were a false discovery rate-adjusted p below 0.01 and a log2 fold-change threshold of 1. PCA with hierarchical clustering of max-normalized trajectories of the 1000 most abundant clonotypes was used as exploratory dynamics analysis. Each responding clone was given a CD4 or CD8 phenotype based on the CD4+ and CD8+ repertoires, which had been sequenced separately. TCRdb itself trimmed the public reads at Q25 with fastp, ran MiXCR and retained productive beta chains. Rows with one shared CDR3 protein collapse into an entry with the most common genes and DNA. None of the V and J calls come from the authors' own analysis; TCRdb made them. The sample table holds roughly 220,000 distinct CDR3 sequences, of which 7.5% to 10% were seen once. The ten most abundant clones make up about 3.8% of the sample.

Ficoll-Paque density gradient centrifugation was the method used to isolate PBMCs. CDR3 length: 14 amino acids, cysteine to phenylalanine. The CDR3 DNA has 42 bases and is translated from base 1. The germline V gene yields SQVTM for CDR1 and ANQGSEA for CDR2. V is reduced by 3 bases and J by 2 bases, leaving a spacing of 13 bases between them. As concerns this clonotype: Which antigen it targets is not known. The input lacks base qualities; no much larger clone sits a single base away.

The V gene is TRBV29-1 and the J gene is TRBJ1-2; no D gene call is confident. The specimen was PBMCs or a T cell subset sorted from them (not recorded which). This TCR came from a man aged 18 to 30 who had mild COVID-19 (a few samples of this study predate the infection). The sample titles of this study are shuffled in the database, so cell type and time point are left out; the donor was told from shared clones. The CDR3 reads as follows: CSVDRMRTNYGYTF. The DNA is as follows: TGCAGCGTTGATCGAATGAGGACGAACTATGGCTACACCTTC.